This record concerns one T cell receptor (beta chain) sequence. This sample was included in a study of blood T cell repertoires in COVID-19. Data came from immunoSEQ multiplex PCR; TCRdb stores just in-frame clones and leaves some out. The sample includes approximately 180,000 clones, approximately 85% of them seen just once. V was shortened by 4 bases and J by 8 bases, with 14 bases between the two germline ends. CDR3 length: 13 residues. In germline, CDR1 is MNHEY, CDR2 SVGAGI. The V gene is TRBV6-5, the J gene TRBJ1-2; D perhaps matches TRBD1 (6 bases). The sample was peripheral blood. This receptor was obtained from a man between 60 and 75 years old with acute or convalescent COVID-19. CDR3 residues: CASSWGPNNGYTF. Written as DNA, the CDR3 is TGTGCCAGCAGTTGGGGGCCCAACAACGGCTACACCTTC.